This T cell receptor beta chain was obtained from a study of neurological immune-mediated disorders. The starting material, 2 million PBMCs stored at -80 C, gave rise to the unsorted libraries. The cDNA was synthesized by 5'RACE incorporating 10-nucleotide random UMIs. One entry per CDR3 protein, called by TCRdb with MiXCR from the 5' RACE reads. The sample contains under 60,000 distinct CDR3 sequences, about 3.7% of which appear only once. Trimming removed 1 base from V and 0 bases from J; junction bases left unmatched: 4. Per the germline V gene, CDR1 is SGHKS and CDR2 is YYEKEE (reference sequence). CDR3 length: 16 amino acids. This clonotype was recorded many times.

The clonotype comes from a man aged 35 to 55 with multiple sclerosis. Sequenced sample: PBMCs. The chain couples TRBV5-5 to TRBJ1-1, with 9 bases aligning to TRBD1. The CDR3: CASSLWGTGLNTEAFF. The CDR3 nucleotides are TGTGCCAGCAGCTTGTGGGGGACAGGGCTGAACACTGAAGCTTTCTTT.